One and the same sample provided the 23 T cell receptor beta chains below, sequenced in a study of immune evolution from preneoplasia to lung adenocarcinoma. Method: immunoSEQ multiplex PCR; TCRdb's copy keeps in-frame clones and lacks some. The sample holds more than 25,000 clones, about three quarters seen once. The sample taken for sequencing was FFPE invasive lung adenocarcinoma tissue. These receptors all come from a person in their sixties or seventies with invasive lung adenocarcinoma. Some clones in this sample may be carry-over from other donors' samples.

The chain carries TRBV18 and TRBJ1-2; TRBD1 might be the D (5 bases). CDR1 is KGHSH and CDR2 is LQKENI in the germline V gene. There are 15 residues in the CDR3. V lost 1 base, J lost 2 bases, and 11 bases lay in between. The CDR3: CASSPRGDSNYGYTF. The CDR3 bases are TGTGCCAGCTCACCACGAGGGGATTCAAACTATGGCTACACCTTC.

J is TRBJ2-1 and V is TRBV5-1; a possible D gene is TRBD2 (6 bases). V dropped 0 bases and J dropped 9 bases, with 16 bases sitting between them. The CDR3 has 15 residues. Germline V gives CDR1 SGHRS, CDR2 YFSETQ. The CDR3 region has the DNA TGCGCCAGCAGCTTGGGCCCGACTAGTTTGCTTGAGCAGTTCTTC. Translating gives CASSLGPTSLLEQFF.

V usage is TRBV7-8 and J usage is TRBJ2-1; D might be TRBD2 (6 bases). The CDR3 is 14 amino acids. Trimming removed 5 bases at V and 12 bases at J, with 20 bases between. Germline lookup yields CDR1 SGHVS and CDR2 FQNEAQ. This CDR3 is CASSQTRVASVQFF. The CDR3 DNA reads TGTGCCAGCAGCCAAACCCGCGTGGCTAGCGTGCAGTTCTTC.

CDR3 loop: CTSSFQQLLPYEQYF. In DNA, the CDR3 is TGCACCAGCAGTTTTCAACAGCTCCTACCCTACGAGCAGTACTTC. The chain couples TRBV1 to TRBJ2-7; whether TRBD1, the table's D call, matches the DNA was not checked. TRBV1 is marked as a pseudogene. The CDR3 consists of 15 residues.

The chain joins TRBV19 to TRBJ2-3; 10 bases match TRBD2. V shed 7 bases and J 2 bases; nucleotides not matched to a gene: 6. Germline V gene data show CDR1 as LNHDA and CDR2 as SQIVND (reference sequence). The CDR3 spans 15 residues. The CDR3 nucleotides read TGTGCCAGTAAGAAGACTAGCGGGCCCACAGATACGCAGTATTTT. It codes for CASKKTSGPTDTQYF.

This clone was observed a handful of times. The rearrangement uses TRBV5-1 and TRBJ1-1, with D possibly matching TRBD1 (6 bases). This CDR3 is 16 amino acids long. Germline lookup yields CDR1 SGHRS and CDR2 YFSETQ. Trimming took off 3 bases at V and 0 bases at J, with 15 bases between the two ends. Written as DNA, the CDR3 is TGCGCCAGCAGCTCCCAGACAGGAGCCATGAACACTGAAGCTTTCTTT. Protein sequence: CASSSQTGAMNTEAFF.

About this clone: A junction boundary mismatches the germline segment, possibly from a read error. The CDR3 DNA sequence: TGCGCCAGCAGTTTGGGGGGATTGGGACAATTAGATGAGCAGTTCTTC. Its protein is CASSLGGLGQLDEQFF. This sequence joins TRBV5-1 and TRBJ2-1; D may match TRBD1 or TRBD2 (6 bases each). Per the germline V gene, CDR1 is SGHRS and CDR2 is YFSETQ. The CDR3 totals 16 residues.

The gene calls are TRBV27 and TRBJ2-7, with 8 nucleotides matching TRBD2. This CDR3 region has 17 residues. J lost 0 bases, V lost 5 bases, and 12 bases had no gene match. Germline V gene lookup returns CDR1 MNHEY and CDR2 SMNVEV (reference sequence). This CDR3 is CASSGFRGLALSYEQYF. Written as DNA, the CDR3 is TGTGCCAGCAGTGGCTTCCGAGGACTAGCCCTCTCCTACGAGCAGTACTTC.

Only a few counts were recorded for this clone. The genes are TRBV5-4 and TRBJ2-3; D gene uncertain. CDR1 is SGHNT, CDR2 YYREEE, per germline (reference sequence). The CDR3 is 14 amino acids. With 0 bases removed from V and 6 bases from J, the gap between germline ends came to 11 bases. CDR3 sequence: CASSLAQAGDTQYF. Here the CDR3 DNA reads TGTGCCAGCAGCTTGGCGCAGGCCGGGGATACGCAGTATTTT.

The gene calls are TRBV5-1 and TRBJ2-2, with D perhaps matching TRBD2 (5 bases). The CDR3 covers 15 residues. V lost 5 bases, J lost 2 bases, and 13 bases lay in between. In germline, CDR1 is SGHRS, CDR2 YFSETQ. The CDR3 DNA is TGCGCCAGCAGTACGGCGGGCCGTAACACCGGGGAGCTGTTTTTT. It is translated as CASSTAGRNTGELFF. Supplemented by reference TRBV5-1 and TRBJ2-2, the full variable domain reads KAGVTQTPRYLIKTRGQQVTLSCSPISGHRSVSWYQQTPGQGLQFLFEYFSETQRNKGNFPGRFSGRQFSNSRSEMNVSTLELGDSALYLCASSTAGRNTGELFFGEGSRLTVL.

The chain joins TRBV7-2 to TRBJ1-4, with D maybe TRBD1 (6 bases). This CDR3 spans 17 amino acids. Germline V gives CDR1 SGHTA, CDR2 FQGNSA. The V end was cut by 1 base, the J end by 7 bases, with 19 bases between. The CDR3 DNA is TGTGCCAGCAGCTTAGGTCGGCAGGGGTGGTCCCCTGAAAAACTGTTTTTT. Encoded protein: CASSLGRQGWSPEKLFF.

The V call is TRBV5-5, the J call TRBJ2-5; D might be TRBD2 (5 bases). V shed 0 bases and J shed 2 bases, with 11 bases lying between them. The CDR3 runs 15 residues. Germline V gives CDR1 SGHKS, CDR2 YYEKEE (reference sequence). The CDR3 loop is CASSLGRQRQETQYF. Written as DNA, the CDR3 is TGTGCCAGCAGCTTGGGGCGGCAGCGGCAAGAGACCCAGTACTTC.

The V gene is TRBV7-9, the J gene TRBJ1-5; 9 bases agree with TRBD1. Germline CDR1 SEHNR, CDR2 FQNEAQ (reference sequence). The junction had 11 bases not matched to a gene; V was cut back by 6 bases and J by 2 bases. This CDR3 region has 17 residues. The CDR3 here is CASSRGGDRDGNQPQHF. The CDR3 DNA reads as TGTGCCAGCAGTCGAGGGGGGGACAGGGACGGCAATCAGCCCCAGCATTTT.

The rearrangement links TRBV19 to TRBJ2-1, with TRBD2 identical over 13 bases. Trimming removed 5 bases from V and 0 bases from J; junction bases left unmatched: 10. The CDR3 totals 19 residues. Germline V gene lookup returns CDR1 LNHDA and CDR2 SQIVND (reference sequence). CDR3 amino acids: CASSLYGTSGMSSYNEQFF. In nucleotides, the CDR3 is TGTGCCAGTAGTCTCTATGGGACTAGCGGGATGAGCTCCTACAATGAGCAGTTCTTC.

This clone was counted a single time. The chain uses TRBV6-5 and TRBJ1-2; 11 bases are shared with TRBD1. The germline V gene encodes CDR1 MNHEY and CDR2 SVGAGI. Unmatched junction bases numbered 14, after V lost 9 bases and J lost 8 bases. CDR3 size: 15 residues. The chain's CDR3 is CASYKLGTGGDGYTF. CDR3 coding DNA: TGTGCCAGTTACAAGTTAGGGACAGGGGGAGACGGCTACACCTTC.

The chain links TRBV5-1 to TRBJ1-1, with 7 bases matching TRBD1. There are 14 residues in the CDR3. Looked up from germline, CDR1 is SGHRS and CDR2 is YFSETQ. V dropped 2 bases and J dropped 4; count of bases not matched to a gene: 5. The CDR3 protein is CASSFQGEGTEAFF. The DNA for the CDR3 is TGCGCCAGCAGCTTTCAGGGGGAGGGCACTGAAGCTTTCTTT.

The V call is TRBV6-5, the J call TRBJ2-3; no firm D call. From germline, CDR1 is MNHEY and CDR2 SVGAGI. The CDR3 is made up of 14 amino acids. Trimming shortened V by 0 bases and J by 8 bases, and 12 bases separated the two germline ends. CDR3: CASSYSLAESTQYF. In DNA, the CDR3 is TGTGCCAGCAGTTACTCATTAGCAGAAAGTACGCAGTATTTT.

The chain uses TRBV6-5 and TRBJ2-1; TRBD2 is a possible D gene (5 bases). CDR3 length equals 14 residues. V was pared by 7 bases and J by 7 bases, with 17 bases between. Germline V lookup: CDR1 MNHEY, CDR2 SVGAGI. The chain's CDR3 is CASTPAETRNEQFF. The CDR3 DNA is TGTGCCAGCACGCCAGCGGAGACGAGAAATGAGCAGTTCTTC.

For this clone: At one boundary the junction diverges from the germline segment, which might be a read error. The rearrangement joins TRBV7-7 to TRBJ2-1, with a weak D call TRBD1 (5 bases). CDR1 is SSHAT, CDR2 FNYEAQ, per germline (reference sequence). CDR3 length equals 15 residues. CDR3 DNA sequence: TGTGCTAGCAGCCCCGCCGGCAGGGCCTACAATGAGCAGTTCTTC. As protein: CASSPAGRAYNEQFF.

The CDR3 region has the DNA TGTGCCAGCAGCGTGACAGGGGGTCGTTACTATGGCTACACCTTC. Translated: CASSVTGGRYYGYTF. The V call is TRBV7-2, the J call TRBJ1-2; 9 nucleotides line up with TRBD1. After removal of 5 bases from V and 3 bases from J, the junction contained 7 bases not matched to a gene. The CDR3 is 15 residues long. Per the germline V gene, CDR1 is SGHTA and CDR2 is FQGNSA. Full variable domain (missing parts from reference TRBV7-2 and TRBJ1-2): GAGVSQSPSNKVTEKGKDVELRCDPISGHTALYWYRQSLGQGLEFLIYFQGNSAPDKSGLPSDRFSAERTGGSVSTLTIQRTQQEDSAVYLCASSVTGGRYYGYTFGSGTRLTVV.

This chain connects TRBV9 to TRBJ2-2; D unclear. Germline V lookup: CDR1 SGDLS, CDR2 YYNGEE. Trimming shortened V by 4 bases and J by 5 bases, and 12 bases separated the two germline ends. The CDR3 is made up of 14 amino acids. In DNA form, the CDR3 reads TGTGCCAGCAGCCCCTCCTGGCTTACCGGGGAGCTGTTTTTT. Translating it yields CASSPSWLTGELFF. The entire variable domain, with the rest obtained from reference TRBV9 and TRBJ2-2, is as follows: DSGVTQTPKHLITATGQRVTLRCSPRSGDLSVYWYQQSLDQGLQFLIQYYNGEERAKGNILERFSAQQFPDLHSELNLSSLELGDSALYFCASSPSWLTGELFFGEGSRLTVL.

The genes are TRBV7-2 and TRBJ2-7; D remains ambiguous. The CDR3 has 14 residues. Between the trimmed V and J ends, which lost 1 base and 4 bases, there was a span of 11 bases. Germline V gives CDR1 SGHTA, CDR2 FQGNSA. CDR3 amino acids: CASSLDGNLYEQYF. The CDR3 nucleotides read TGTGCCAGCAGCTTAGATGGGAATCTTTACGAGCAGTACTTC.

This clone showed up just a few times. The chain links TRBV6-1 to TRBJ1-4; 7 positions agree with TRBD1. This CDR3 spans 14 amino acids. Germline V CDR1 and CDR2: MNHNS, SASEGT. With 7 bases clipped from V and 4 bases from J, the junction kept 6 bases outside the gene matches. The CDR3 nucleotides are TGTGCCAGCACGCGGGACAGACTTAATGAAAAACTGTTTTTT. Residues: CASTRDRLNEKLFF.